Below are 22 T cell receptor beta chains sequenced from a single sample in a study of T cells after yellow fever vaccination. Via MiXCR, TCRdb re-called the 5' RACE reads, giving one row per CDR3 protein. Among some 390,000 distinct CDR3 sequences listed, roughly a sixth were seen once. This material consisted of PBMCs, taken before the yellow fever booster vaccination. Every receptor here comes from a man between 18 and 29 years old who received the YFV17D yellow fever vaccine.

This clonotype was seen once. The V call is TRBV19, the J call TRBJ1-1; 9 positions match TRBD1. The germline gives CDR1 LNHDA, CDR2 SQIVND (reference sequence). The CDR3 is 14 residues long. The J segment lost 4 bases and the V segment lost 4 bases, leaving 4 bases of the junction unmatched. CDR3 amino acids: CASSTGQGSTEAFF. DNA for the CDR3: TGTGCCAGTAGTACGGGACAGGGATCCACTGAAGCTTTCTTT.

The chain couples TRBV29-1 to TRBJ1-4, with D uncertain. Germline CDR1 is SQVTM and CDR2 is ANQGSEA. Deletions cut 5 bases from V and 8 bases from J, with 9 bases between. This CDR3 is 11 amino acids long. CDR3 loop: CSVILGEKLFF. CDR3 nucleotides: TGCAGCGTTATATTGGGGGAAAAACTGTTTTTT. The entire variable domain, with the rest obtained from reference TRBV29-1 and TRBJ1-4, is as follows: SAVISQKPSRDICQRGTSLTIQCQVDSQVTMMFWYRQQPGQSLTLIATANQGSEATYESGFVIDKFPISRPNLTFSTLTVSNMSPEDSSIYLCSVILGEKLFFGSGTQLSVL.

The V and J genes are TRBV7-2 and TRBJ2-7, with D possibly TRBD1 on 6 matching bases. Germline CDR1 is SGHTA and CDR2 is FQGNSA. The CDR3 spans 14 residues. V was trimmed by 5 bases and J by 3 bases, leaving 14 bases between them. The CDR3 region has the DNA TGTGCCAGCAGCGAAGGCAGGGGAATCTACGAGCAGTACTTC. Its protein is CASSEGRGIYEQYF.

This clonotype was counted between two and nine times. The chain uses TRBV12-3 or TRBV12-4 and TRBJ1-5; 9 nucleotides match TRBD1. Trimming cost V 5 bases and J 2 bases; bases outside gene matches: 10. This CDR3 contains 17 residues. CDR3 DNA: TGTGCCAGCAGTCCTGGACAGGGGACCGGGGGCAATCAGCCCCAGCATTTT. This gives the protein CASSPGQGTGGNQPQHF.

This chain connects TRBV4-3 to TRBJ1-6, with TRBD1 matching 10 bases. The germline gives CDR1 LGHNA, CDR2 YSLEER. The CDR3 runs to 16 residues. With V trimmed by 4 bases and J by 8 bases, 8 bases remained unmatched. Here the CDR3 reads CASSPRTGTGDSPLHF. CDR3 in DNA: TGCGCCAGCAGCCCCCGGACCGGGACAGGGGATTCACCCCTCCACTTT.

J is TRBJ2-1 and V is TRBV11-2; 7 positions match TRBD2. The CDR3 runs 16 residues. Germline CDR1 SGHAT, CDR2 FQNNGV. Trimming removed 4 bases from V and 0 bases from J; junction bases left unmatched: 6. CDR3 sequence: CASSSLGEGSYNEQFF. In DNA, the CDR3 is TGTGCCAGCAGCTCCCTTGGGGAGGGCTCCTACAATGAGCAGTTCTTC.

For this clonotype: A single base separates this from a much larger clone, so it may be a read error. The chain is built from TRBV27 and TRBJ1-4; no clear D gene. This CDR3 has 15 amino acids. The germline CDR1 and CDR2 sequences are MNHEY and SMNVEV (reference sequence). The CDR3 is CASSPVWATIEKLFF. CDR3 DNA sequence: TGTGCCAGCAGCCCCGTTTGGGCAACTATTGAAAAACTGTTTTTT.

CDR3 sequence: CASSQARTGSTDTQYF. The CDR3 coding sequence is TGTGCCAGCAGCCAAGCTCGGACAGGGAGCACAGATACGCAGTATTTT. The chain joins TRBV4-2 to TRBJ2-3; 8 bases map to TRBD1. Germline-derived CDR1 and CDR2 are LGHNA and YNFKEQ. Unmatched junction bases numbered 3, after V lost 1 base and J lost 0 bases. The CDR3 is 16 residues long.

The chain recombines TRBV21-1 with TRBJ1-1; the table's TRBD1 call for D was not verified on the DNA. TRBV21-1 counts as a pseudogene. This CDR3 contains 17 residues. The CDR3 bases are TGTGCCAGCAGCAAAGCGCTTTCAGGTCTACTGTGCCCCGGAGCTTTCTTT. Amino acid sequence: CASSKALSGLLCPGAFF.

The rearrangement joins TRBV11-2 to TRBJ1-1; 8 bases match TRBD1. The CDR3 loop spans 13 amino acids. The V gene end was trimmed by 5 bases and the J gene end by 6 bases; junction bases not matched to a gene: 5. CDR1 is SGHAT and CDR2 is FQNNGV in the germline V gene. The CDR3 loop reads CASSRQGIAEAFF. For the CDR3, the DNA is TGTGCCAGCAGCCGACAGGGGATTGCTGAAGCTTTCTTT.

The chain is built from TRBV10-3 and TRBJ1-3, with a weak D call TRBD1 (6 bases). The length of the CDR3 is 16 residues. Germline CDR1 and CDR2: ENHRY and SYGVKD. Trimming removed 3 bases from V and 2 bases from J, with 14 bases in between. The CDR3 bases are TGTGCCATCAGTGACCGGACAGCCGGGACTGGAAACACCATATATTTT. It specifies CAISDRTAGTGNTIYF.

The sample holds a few counts of this clonotype. The V and J genes are TRBV11-2 and TRBJ2-5, with TRBD2 identical over 7 bases. The germline gives CDR1 SGHAT, CDR2 FQNNGV. The CDR3 sequence is 15 residues long. Trimming at V came to 5 bases and at J to 5 bases, leaving 11 bases not matched to a gene. CDR3 DNA sequence: TGTGCCAGCAGCCTAGGGCTAGCGGTCGGGGAGACCCAGTACTTC. Translating gives CASSLGLAVGETQYF.

J is TRBJ1-6 and V is TRBV4-3; D not certain. The CDR3 runs to 14 residues. Trimming removed 1 base from V and 7 bases from J, with 8 bases in between. Germline V gives CDR1 LGHNA, CDR2 YSLEER. In nucleotides, the CDR3 is TGCGCCAGCAGCCAAGGCACAGTCAATTCACCCCTCCACTTT. This translates into CASSQGTVNSPLHF.

The V call is TRBV12-3 or TRBV12-4, the J call TRBJ2-2, with D possibly being TRBD1 (6 bases). CDR3 length: 14 amino acids. Deletions cut 5 bases from V and 3 bases from J, with 10 bases between. The DNA of the CDR3 is TGTGCCAGCAGTCCAGGGACATACACCGGGGAGCTGTTTTTT. It translates to CASSPGTYTGELFF.

This clonotype was observed a single time. The chain carries TRBV6-1 and TRBJ2-5; D unresolved. CDR1 and CDR2 from the germline V gene are MNHNS and SASEGT. The CDR3 loop spans 13 amino acids. The germline V and J ends were trimmed by 3 bases and 5 bases, with 10 bases remaining between them. CDR3: CASSELVGETQYF. The CDR3 bases are TGTGCCAGCAGTGAGCTAGTAGGCGAGACCCAGTACTTC.

This chain uses TRBV4-3 with TRBJ1-4, with unresolved D. The CDR3 has 16 residues. Per germline, CDR1 LGHNA and CDR2 YSLEER. Trimming cost V 2 bases and J 3 bases, with 13 bases left between them. CDR3 in amino acids: CASSQSGPRANEKLFF. In DNA, the CDR3 is TGCGCCAGCAGCCAATCCGGGCCAAGGGCTAATGAAAAACTGTTTTTT.

The V and J genes are TRBV5-1 and TRBJ2-2, with unresolved D. Germline V gene lookup returns CDR1 SGHRS and CDR2 YFSETQ. The CDR3 is made up of 15 amino acids. V lost 5 bases, J lost 5 bases, and 16 bases lay in between. This chain's CDR3 is CASSPDFSETGELFF. Here the CDR3 DNA reads TGCGCCAGCAGTCCGGATTTCTCGGAGACCGGGGAGCTGTTTTTT.

This chain links TRBV7-9 with TRBJ1-5; TRBD1 is a possible D gene (6 bases). Germline lookup yields CDR1 SEHNR and CDR2 FQNEAQ (reference sequence). The germline V and J ends were trimmed by 4 bases and 4 bases, with 11 bases remaining between them. CDR3 size: 14 residues. The CDR3 nucleotides read TGTGCCAGCAGCTCGACAGGCCGGAATCAGCCCCAGCATTTT. It encodes CASSSTGRNQPQHF.

This clonotype has a handful of counts. The rearrangement links TRBV5-1 to TRBJ1-2; 10 bases align to TRBD1. The V gene end was trimmed by 4 bases and the J gene end by 8 bases; junction bases not matched to a gene: 8. Germline V gene lookup returns CDR1 SGHRS and CDR2 YFSETQ. The CDR3 is made up of 14 amino acids. Here the CDR3 DNA reads TGCGCCAGCAGCCCCGGAGGGACAGGGGTCGGCTACACCTTC. Translated, it gives CASSPGGTGVGYTF.

There are a few counts of this clonotype. The chain combines TRBV27 with TRBJ2-3; 8 bases fit TRBD1. The junction had 8 bases not matched to a gene; V was cut back by 7 bases and J by 2 bases. This CDR3 is built from 15 residues. Looked up from germline, CDR1 is MNHEY and CDR2 is SMNVEV (reference sequence). CDR3 nucleotides: TGTGCCAGCAACTACGGGACAGGAGACACAGATACGCAGTATTTT. This encodes CASNYGTGDTDTQYF.

This clonotype was detected only once. The chain combines TRBV5-6 with TRBJ2-2; 11 bases fit TRBD1. The CDR3 is 20 residues long. Germline trimming cut 4 bases from V and 4 bases from J; bases unmatched to any gene: 18. Germline CDR1 is SGHDT and CDR2 is YYEEEE. CDR3 sequence (DNA): TGTGCCAGCAGCCCTAAGGTCGGACAGGGGGCATCCTATGTCACCGGGGAGCTGTTTTTT. Protein: CASSPKVGQGASYVTGELFF.

This rearrangement joins TRBV7-2 to TRBJ1-4; D is undetermined. Germline V gene data show CDR1 as SGHTA and CDR2 as FQGNSA. V dropped 6 bases and J dropped 3 bases, with 8 bases sitting between them. This CDR3 contains 13 residues. The CDR3 is CASREGANEKLFF. The DNA of the CDR3 is TGTGCCAGCAGAGAGGGTGCTAATGAAAAACTGTTTTTT.